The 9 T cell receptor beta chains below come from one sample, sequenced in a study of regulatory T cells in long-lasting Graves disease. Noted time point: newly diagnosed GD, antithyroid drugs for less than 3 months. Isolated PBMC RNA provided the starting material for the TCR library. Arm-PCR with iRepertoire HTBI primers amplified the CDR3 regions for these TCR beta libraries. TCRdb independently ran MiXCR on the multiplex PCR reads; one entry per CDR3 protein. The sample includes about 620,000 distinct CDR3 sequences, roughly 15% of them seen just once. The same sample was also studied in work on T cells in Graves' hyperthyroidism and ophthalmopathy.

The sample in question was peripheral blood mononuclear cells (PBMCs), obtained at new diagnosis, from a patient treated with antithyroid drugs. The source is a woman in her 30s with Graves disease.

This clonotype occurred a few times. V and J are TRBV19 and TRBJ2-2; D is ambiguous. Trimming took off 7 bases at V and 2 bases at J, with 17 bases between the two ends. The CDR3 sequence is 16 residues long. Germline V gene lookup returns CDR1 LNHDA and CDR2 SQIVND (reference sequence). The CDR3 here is CASKKVDILNTGELFF. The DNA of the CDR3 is TGTGCCAGTAAAAAAGTTGACATCCTAAACACCGGGGAGCTGTTTTTT.

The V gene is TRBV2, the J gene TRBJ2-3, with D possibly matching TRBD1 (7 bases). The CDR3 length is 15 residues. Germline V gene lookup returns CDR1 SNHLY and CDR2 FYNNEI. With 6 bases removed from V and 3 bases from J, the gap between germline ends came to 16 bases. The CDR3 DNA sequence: TGTGCCAGCAGGGAGGGACAGAACCCGACAGATACGCAGTATTTT. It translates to CASREGQNPTDTQYF. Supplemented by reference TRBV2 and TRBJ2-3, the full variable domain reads EPEVTQTPSHQVTQMGQEVILRCVPISNHLYFYWYRQILGQKVEFLVSFYNNEISEKSEIFDDQFSVERPDGSNFTLKIRSTKLEDSAMYFCASREGQNPTDTQYFGPGTRLTVL.

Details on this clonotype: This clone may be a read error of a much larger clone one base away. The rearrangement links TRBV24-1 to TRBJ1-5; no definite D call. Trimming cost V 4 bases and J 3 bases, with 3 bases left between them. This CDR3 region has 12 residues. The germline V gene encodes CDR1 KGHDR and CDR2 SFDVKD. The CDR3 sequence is CATSDHNQPQHF. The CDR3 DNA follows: TGTGCCACCAGTGACCACAATCAGCCCCAGCATTTT.

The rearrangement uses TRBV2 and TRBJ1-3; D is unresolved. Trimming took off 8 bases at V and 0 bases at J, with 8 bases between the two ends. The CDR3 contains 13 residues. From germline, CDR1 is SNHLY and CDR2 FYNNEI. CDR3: CASQLRSGNTIYF. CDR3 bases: TGTGCCAGCCAACTTCGCTCTGGAAACACCATATATTTT.

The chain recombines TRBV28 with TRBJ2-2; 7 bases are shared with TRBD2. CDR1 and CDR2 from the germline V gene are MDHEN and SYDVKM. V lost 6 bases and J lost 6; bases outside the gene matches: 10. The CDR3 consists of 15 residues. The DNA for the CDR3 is TGTGCCAGCAGGGGGGGGGGTTTGGGATCCGGGGAGCTGTTTTTT. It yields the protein CASRGGGLGSGELFF.

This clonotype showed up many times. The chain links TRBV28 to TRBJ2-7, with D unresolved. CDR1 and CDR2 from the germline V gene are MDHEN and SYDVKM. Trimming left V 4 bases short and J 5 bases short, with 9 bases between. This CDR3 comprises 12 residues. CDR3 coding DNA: TGTGCCAGCAGTTGGGGTAGGAACGAGCAGTACTTC. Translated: CASSWGRNEQYF.

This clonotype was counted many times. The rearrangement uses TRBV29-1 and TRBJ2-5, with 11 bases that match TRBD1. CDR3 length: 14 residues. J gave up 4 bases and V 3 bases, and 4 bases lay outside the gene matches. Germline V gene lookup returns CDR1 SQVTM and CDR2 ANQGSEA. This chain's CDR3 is CSVEDRGRSETQYF. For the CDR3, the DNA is TGCAGCGTTGAGGACAGGGGGCGGTCAGAGACCCAGTACTTC.

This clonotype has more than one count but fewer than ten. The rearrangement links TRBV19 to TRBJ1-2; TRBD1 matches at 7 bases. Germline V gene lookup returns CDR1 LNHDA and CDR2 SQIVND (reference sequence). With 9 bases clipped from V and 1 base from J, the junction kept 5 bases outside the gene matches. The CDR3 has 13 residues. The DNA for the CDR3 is TGTGCCAGCCGGACAGGTATTAACTATGGCTACACCTTC. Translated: CASRTGINYGYTF.

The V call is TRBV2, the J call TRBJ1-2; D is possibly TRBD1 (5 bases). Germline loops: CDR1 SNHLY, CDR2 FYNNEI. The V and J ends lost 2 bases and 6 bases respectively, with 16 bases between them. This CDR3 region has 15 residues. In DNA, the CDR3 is TGTGCCAGCAGTGAATCTGGTTCTCAGGGCCATGGCTACACCTTC. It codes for CASSESGSQGHGYTF. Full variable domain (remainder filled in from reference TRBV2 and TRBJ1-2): EPEVTQTPSHQVTQMGQEVILRCVPISNHLYFYWYRQILGQKVEFLVSFYNNEISEKSEIFDDQFSVERPDGSNFTLKIRSTKLEDSAMYFCASSESGSQGHGYTFGSGTRLTVV.